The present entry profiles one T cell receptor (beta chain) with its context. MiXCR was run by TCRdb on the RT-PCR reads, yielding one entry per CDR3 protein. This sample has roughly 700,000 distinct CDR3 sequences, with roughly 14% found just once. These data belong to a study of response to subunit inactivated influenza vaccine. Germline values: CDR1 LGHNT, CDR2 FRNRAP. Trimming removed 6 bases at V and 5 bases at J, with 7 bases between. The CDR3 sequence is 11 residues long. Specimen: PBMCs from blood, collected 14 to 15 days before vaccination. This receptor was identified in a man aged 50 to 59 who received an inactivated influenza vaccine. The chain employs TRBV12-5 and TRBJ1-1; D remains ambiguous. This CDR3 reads CASGEGTEAFF. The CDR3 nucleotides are TGTGCTAGTGGGGAGGGAACTGAAGCTTTCTTT.